This T cell receptor beta chain was recorded in a study of blood T cell repertoires in COVID-19. Whole-study context: The origin of the acute and convalescent COVID-19 samples was the United States, Italy and Spain.

How the authors handled the data: Amplifying reference gene primers gave estimates of nucleated cell counts. Produced via immunoSEQ multiplex PCR; TCRdb's table is partial and in-frame only. For V, J and clone size, that table is used; D and trimming come from the DNA. This sample has around 260,000 clones, with around 84% found just once. V lost 3 bases to trimming and J lost 2 bases; unmatched junction nucleotides: 7. The CDR3 covers 16 residues. Germline lookup yields CDR1 DFQATT and CDR2 SNEGSKA (reference sequence). The TCR comes from a man in his 60s with acute or convalescent COVID-19. The sequencing input was peripheral blood. The V and J genes are TRBV20-1 and TRBJ2-3; 11 bases map to TRBD2. The CDR3 reads CSASRNSGGATDTQYF. The CDR3 DNA reads as TGCAGTGCTAGTAGGAATAGCGGGGGGGCCACAGATACGCAGTATTTT.